The source of this T cell receptor beta chain is a study of shared clonotypes between healthy human individuals. Study-wide context: Per donor, CD8 memory used one plate, CD8 naive used two, CD4 memory used three and CD4 naive used three. General observations from the study: Rarefaction demonstrated incomplete sorted-subset sequencing despite large depth.

Only in-frame clones appear in the TCRdb table, and some are missing; sequencing was by immunoSEQ multiplex PCR. The sample carries some 2.4 million clones, approximately 93% recorded once. V lost 2 bases and J 4 bases, leaving 12 bases between the germline ends. This CDR3 region has 14 residues. CDR1 is MDHEN and CDR2 is SYDVKM in the germline V gene. A remark on this clone: Its matching antigen is unknown.

The V call is TRBV28, the J call TRBJ2-7; no firm D call. Sequenced input: naive CD4+ T cells from PBMCs. Subset in this sample: CD45RA+ positively selected. The sequence was collected from a man between 18 and 29 years old in good health. Some clones in this sample may be carry-over from other donors' samples. CDR3 coding DNA: TGTGCCAGCAGTTTAATGAAGGGTATTTACGAGCAGTACTTC. It specifies CASSLMKGIYEQYF.